These 15 T cell receptor beta chains originate from one sample sequenced in a study of shared T cell receptors in the human thymus. The data were produced by immunoSEQ multiplex PCR, yet TCRdb's version contains in-frame clones alone and is incomplete. The sample has 640,000 or so clones; about 87% are singletons. This same sample was also part of a study on human thymus T cells.

The sample consisted of thymocytes. The receptors were gathered from a boy younger than two with a congenital heart defect.

This sequence joins TRBV5-5 and TRBJ2-7; 9 positions match TRBD1. J gave up 4 bases and V 0 bases, and 2 bases lay outside the gene matches. This CDR3 is 14 amino acids long. Germline lookup yields CDR1 SGHKS and CDR2 YYEKEE (reference sequence). The CDR3 here is CASSLDRGHYEQYF. The CDR3 coding sequence is TGTGCCAGCAGCTTGGACAGGGGGCATTACGAGCAGTACTTC.

The chain recombines TRBV30 with TRBJ2-2; 7 bases map to TRBD2. The CDR3 consists of 14 residues. Losses at the gene ends were 5 bases for V and 4 bases for J; bases not matched to a gene: 7. Germline V gene lookup returns CDR1 GTSNPN and CDR2 SVGIG (reference sequence). The CDR3 DNA reads TGTGCCTGGCAAGACCGACTAGCCACCGGGGAGCTGTTTTTT. Its translation is CAWQDRLATGELFF.

The chain couples TRBV27 to TRBJ2-1, with 10 bases fitting TRBD1. From germline, CDR1 is MNHEY and CDR2 SMNVEV (reference sequence). With V trimmed by 4 bases and J by 5 bases, 11 bases remained unmatched. This CDR3 spans 17 amino acids. CDR3 residues: CASSWDRGLPSDNEQFF. The CDR3, as DNA: TGTGCCAGCAGTTGGGACAGGGGCCTTCCGAGCGACAATGAGCAGTTCTTC.

This chain joins TRBV5-3 and TRBJ1-3; D ambiguous. TRBV5-3 is designated an ORF whose function remains uncertain. Trimming took 2 bases from V and 0 from J, leaving 15 bases between them. The CDR3 has 17 residues. CDR3 in amino acids: CARSLDAGLYSGNTIYF. CDR3 coding DNA: TGTGCCAGAAGCTTAGACGCAGGACTATACTCTGGAAACACCATATATTTT.

The chain links TRBV7-2 to TRBJ1-6; D possibly corresponds to TRBD1 (5 bases). CDR3 length equals 17 residues. Germline CDR1 is SGHTA and CDR2 is FQGNSA. The germline V and J ends were trimmed by 1 base and 4 bases, with 14 bases remaining between them. The DNA for the CDR3 is TGTGCCAGCAGCTTAGGCAGGGAACTACTTTATAATTCACCCCTCCACTTT. Protein product: CASSLGRELLYNSPLHF.

The chain is built from TRBV9 and TRBJ2-3, with no clear D. The CDR3 sequence is 16 residues long. V was cut by 0 bases and J by 2 bases, with 13 bases left in between. Germline CDR1 reads SGDLS; CDR2 reads YYNGEE. The chain's CDR3 is CASSVDAQTHTDTQYF. The DNA of the CDR3 is TGTGCCAGCAGCGTAGACGCTCAGACACACACAGATACGCAGTATTTT. Drawing the rest from reference TRBV9 and TRBJ2-3, the complete variable domain is DSGVTQTPKHLITATGQRVTLRCSPRSGDLSVYWYQQSLDQGLQFLIQYYNGEERAKGNILERFSAQQFPDLHSELNLSSLELGDSALYFCASSVDAQTHTDTQYFGPGTRLTVL.

The table lists this clone with a count of one. V usage is TRBV5-6 and J usage is TRBJ2-7, with TRBD1 matching 9 bases. The CDR3 consists of 16 residues. Trimming took 3 bases from V and 6 from J; bases not matched to a gene: 13. The V gene's germline CDR1 is SGHDT and CDR2 YYEEEE. The CDR3 coding sequence is TGTGCCAGCAGCTCGTCCCGGGACAGGGAGGTTGGCGAGCAGTACTTC. Protein sequence: CASSSSRDREVGEQYF.

V and J are TRBV19 and TRBJ1-5; weak D call: TRBD1 (6 bases). The CDR3 is 15 amino acids. CDR1 and CDR2 from the germline V gene are LNHDA and SQIVND (reference sequence). Between the trimmed V and J ends, which lost 1 base and 5 bases, there was a span of 12 bases. CDR3 region: CASSIAGEGYQPQHF. In DNA, the CDR3 is TGTGCCAGTAGTATAGCAGGGGAGGGCTATCAGCCCCAGCATTTT.

The rearrangement joins TRBV28 to TRBJ1-2; D is uncertain. This CDR3 has 14 residues. Germline V lookup: CDR1 MDHEN, CDR2 SYDVKM. Trimming removed 8 bases at V and 2 bases at J, with 15 bases between. DNA for the CDR3: TGTGCCAGCGGCCGAGGAAGGTACAACTATGGCTACACCTTC. Translation: CASGRGRYNYGYTF.

The genes are TRBV5-4 and TRBJ2-7, with a weak D call TRBD2 (6 bases). Germline lookup yields CDR1 SGHNT and CDR2 YYREEE (reference sequence). V was pared by 2 bases and J by 3 bases, with 15 bases between. The CDR3 has 15 amino acids. The CDR3 DNA sequence: TGTGCCAGCAGCTTCTTTGTAGCGGATCACTACGAGCAGTACTTC. It yields the protein CASSFFVADHYEQYF.

V and J are TRBV28 and TRBJ1-5; 7 bases match TRBD1. Germline values: CDR1 MDHEN, CDR2 SYDVKM. The ends lost 3 bases at V and 2 bases at J; junction bases unmatched: 7. The CDR3 has 16 residues. CDR3 residues: CASSFNRGAGNQPQHF. CDR3 bases: TGTGCCAGCAGTTTTAACAGGGGCGCGGGCAATCAGCCCCAGCATTTT.

The rearrangement links TRBV7-9 to TRBJ2-1; TRBD2 matches 10 bases. The germline CDR1 and CDR2 sequences are SEHNR and FQNEAQ (reference sequence). This CDR3 spans 15 amino acids. V shed 4 bases and J 5 bases; nucleotides not matched to a gene: 5. The CDR3 region is CASSSGLAEDNEQFF. In DNA, the CDR3 is TGTGCCAGCAGCTCAGGACTAGCGGAGGACAATGAGCAGTTCTTC.

J is TRBJ2-1 and V is TRBV5-1, with 8 bases that match TRBD1. The CDR3 totals 13 residues. V gave up 4 bases and J gave up 4 bases; unmatched junction bases: 1. Per the germline V gene, CDR1 is SGHRS and CDR2 is YFSETQ. CDR3 DNA sequence: TGCGCCAGCAGCCGGGACAGGTACAATGAGCAGTTCTTC. Encoded protein: CASSRDRYNEQFF.

This sequence joins TRBV12-1 and TRBJ2-7; TRBD2 is the table's D call and was not checked against the DNA. TRBV12-1 is a listed pseudogene. The CDR3 spans 15 residues. The CDR3 DNA sequence: TGTGCCAGCAGTCCGATGCGGTCCCTCCTTGTCGAGCAGTACTTC. This sequence encodes CASSPMRSLLVEQYF.

The chain recombines TRBV21-1 with TRBJ1-5; the table's D call, TRBD1, was not checked against the DNA. TRBV21-1 is listed as a pseudogene. The CDR3 sequence is 13 residues long. CDR3 loop: CASSSRDRKPQHF. In nucleotides, the CDR3 is TGTGCCAGCAGCTCCCGGGACAGGAAGCCCCAGCATTTT.